This T cell receptor (beta chain) was recorded in a study of T cell changes during pregnancy in multiple sclerosis. Clones were sequenced by immunoSEQ multiplex PCR, and TCRdb holds only the in-frame ones, with some missing. The sample shows about 42,000 clones, roughly 80% of them seen only once. The CDR3 is 18 amino acids. CDR1 SGHAT and CDR2 FQNNGV come from the germline V gene. J gave up 2 bases and V 5 bases, and 14 bases lay outside the gene matches. The genes are TRBV11-2 and TRBJ2-5; 10 bases are shared with TRBD2. Sequencing used CD4+ T cells from peripheral blood mononuclear cells, obtained before pregnancy. The TCR originated in a female donor with multiple sclerosis, enrolled in a pregnancy study. CDR3 sequence: CASSPRTSGVNVQETQYF. Here the CDR3 DNA reads TGTGCCAGCAGCCCCCGGACTAGCGGTGTAAATGTACAAGAGACCCAGTACTTC.